The 19 T cell receptor beta chains presented below share a single source sample, sequenced in a study of cytomegalovirus exposure and HLA in healthy donors. The PCR used 60 Vbeta and 13 Jbeta primers. Sequencing used immunoSEQ multiplex PCR; TCRdb keeps in-frame clones, though not all of them. In the table there are some 120,000 clones, around four fifths of which are singletons. The sample comprised PBMCs. These TCRs come from a human donor in good health.

The chain uses TRBV20-1 and TRBJ1-2; D unclear. The germline V and J ends were trimmed by 6 bases and 3 bases, with 8 bases remaining between them. This CDR3 has 11 amino acids. The germline V gene has CDR1 DFQATT and CDR2 SNEGSKA (reference sequence). The CDR3 nucleotides read TGCAGTGCCCCGGTTGACTATGGCTACACCTTC. It yields the protein CSAPVDYGYTF.

The CDR3 nucleotides read TGTGCCAGCAGCGTACCGGACAGGGGTTCGGGTATTCACACCTTC. This encodes CASSVPDRGSGIHTF. The chain employs TRBV9 and TRBJ1-2, with 9 positions matching TRBD1. This CDR3 region has 15 residues. Germline CDR1 reads SGDLS; CDR2 reads YYNGEE. V shed 1 base, J shed 12 bases, and the junction held 13 bases outside the gene matches.

This chain links TRBV5-1 with TRBJ1-2; 7 positions match TRBD1. The CDR3 totals 15 residues. V was clipped by 2 bases and J by 4 bases; unmatched bases: 8. Per the germline V gene, CDR1 is SGHRS and CDR2 is YFSETQ. CDR3 residues: CASSFGGTVGYGYTF. In nucleotides, the CDR3 is TGCGCCAGCAGCTTCGGCGGGACAGTGGGCTATGGCTACACCTTC. Variable domain in full (rest from reference TRBV5-1 and TRBJ1-2): KAGVTQTPRYLIKTRGQQVTLSCSPISGHRSVSWYQQTPGQGLQFLFEYFSETQRNKGNFPGRFSGRQFSNSRSEMNVSTLELGDSALYLCASSFGGTVGYGYTFGSGTRLTVV.

This chain uses TRBV19 with TRBJ2-3; D may be TRBD2 (5 bases). The germline CDR1 and CDR2 sequences are LNHDA and SQIVND (reference sequence). This CDR3 is 14 amino acids long. Trimming removed 2 bases from V and 0 bases from J, with 6 bases in between. CDR3 bases: TGTGCCAGTAGTATAACTAGTAGCACAGATACGCAGTATTTT. It yields the protein CASSITSSTDTQYF.

CDR3 residues: CASSFGSPRNQPQHF. The CDR3 DNA is TGTGCCAGCAGCTTCGGGTCCCCTCGCAATCAGCCCCAGCATTTT. The V gene is TRBV5-6, the J gene TRBJ1-5; D uncertain. Deletions cut 2 bases from V and 2 bases from J, with 11 bases between. The germline V gene encodes CDR1 SGHDT and CDR2 YYEEEE. There are 15 residues in the CDR3.

This clone has more than one count but fewer than ten. The chain employs TRBV5-1 and TRBJ1-4; TRBD1 agrees at 7 bases. V lost 2 bases, J lost 3 bases, and 7 bases stayed unmatched. Germline CDR1 reads SGHRS; CDR2 reads YFSETQ. The CDR3 runs 16 residues. DNA of the CDR3: TGCGCCAGCAGCTTCCAGGGGGATGCGGCTAATGAAAAACTGTTTTTT. Residues: CASSFQGDAANEKLFF.

This rearrangement joins TRBV4-1 to TRBJ1-4, with D maybe TRBD1 (6 bases). The germline V gene encodes CDR1 MGHRA and CDR2 YSYEKL. Trimming took 1 base from V and 2 from J, leaving 8 bases between them. The CDR3 contains 15 residues. For the CDR3, the DNA is TGCGCCAGCAGCCAAGGTCAGGGGACTAATGAAAAACTGTTTTTT. It is translated as CASSQGQGTNEKLFF.

V is TRBV6-1 and J is TRBJ1-6; D possibly corresponds to TRBD1 (5 bases). In germline, CDR1 is MNHNS, CDR2 SASEGT. The CDR3 spans 13 residues. V shed 10 bases and J shed 10 bases, with 17 bases lying between them. The CDR3 DNA follows: TGTGCCACCCTATGGGGCAGGGAATCACCCCTCCACTTT. Amino acid sequence: CATLWGRESPLHF.

This chain joins TRBV29-1 and TRBJ2-7; possible D gene TRBD1, 5 bases. The germline V and J ends were trimmed by 4 bases and 0 bases, with 10 bases remaining between them. Germline values: CDR1 SQVTM, CDR2 ANQGSEA. The CDR3 runs to 13 residues. This CDR3 is CSVGGQHSYEQYF. For the CDR3, the DNA is TGCAGCGTTGGGGGCCAGCACTCCTACGAGCAGTACTTC.

V gene TRBV18 combines with J gene TRBJ1-1, with D maybe TRBD1 (6 bases). CDR1 is KGHSH, CDR2 LQKENI, per germline. V lost 2 bases and J lost 3, with 13 bases in between. This CDR3 region has 15 residues. This CDR3 is CASSPVSDSYTEAFF. The CDR3 nucleotides are TGTGCCAGCTCACCAGTTTCGGACAGCTACACTGAAGCTTTCTTT.

The V call is TRBV7-6, the J call TRBJ1-1; tentatively, D is TRBD1 (5 bases). This CDR3 spans 12 amino acids. From germline, CDR1 is SGHVS and CDR2 FNYEAQ. Deletions cut 5 bases from V and 8 bases from J, with 12 bases between. The CDR3: CASSLTGLEAFF. The DNA of the CDR3 is TGTGCCAGCAGCCTTACAGGACTAGAAGCTTTCTTT.

This clone was detected a few times. The gene calls are TRBV27 and TRBJ1-4; TRBD1 aligns across 7 bases. The germline CDR1 and CDR2 sequences are MNHEY and SMNVEV (reference sequence). Unmatched junction bases numbered 13, after V lost 5 bases and J lost 10 bases. The CDR3 runs 15 residues. In DNA form, the CDR3 reads TGTGCCAGCAGTCGCGACAGGGCAGGCTGGGGAAAACTGTTTTTT. Amino acids: CASSRDRAGWGKLFF.

This chain uses TRBV6-6 with TRBJ2-1; the match to TRBD2 covers 9 bases. Germline V gene data show CDR1 as MNHNY and CDR2 as SVGAGI (reference sequence). There are 14 residues in the CDR3. V was clipped by 6 bases and J by 8 bases; unmatched bases: 8. CDR3: CASRLSSGNDEQFF. The CDR3 DNA sequence: TGTGCCAGCAGACTATCTAGCGGGAACGATGAGCAGTTCTTC.

This chain joins TRBV27 and TRBJ1-5, with 9 bases fitting TRBD1. V lost 2 bases, J lost 6 bases, and 5 bases stayed unmatched. The V gene's germline CDR1 is MNHEY and CDR2 SMNVEV (reference sequence). CDR3 length: 15 residues. In DNA, the CDR3 is TGTGCCAGCAGTTTACACAGGGGGCAAGGTCAGCCCCAGCATTTT. Translation: CASSLHRGQGQPQHF.

The rearrangement uses TRBV5-1 and TRBJ1-4; 7 nucleotides match TRBD1. The V gene end was trimmed by 3 bases and the J gene end by 5 bases; junction bases not matched to a gene: 4. This CDR3 is 14 amino acids long. Germline CDR1 and CDR2: SGHRS and YFSETQ. Here the CDR3 reads CASSYSGQNEKLFF. DNA for the CDR3: TGCGCCAGCAGCTACTCGGGACAGAATGAAAAACTGTTTTTT.

This clone was recorded only once. This sequence joins TRBV7-9 and TRBJ1-5; 8 bases are shared with TRBD1. Germline V gene sequence: CDR1 SEHNR, CDR2 FQNEAQ (reference sequence). CDR3 length: 15 residues. V trimming: 5 bases; J trimming: 2 bases; junction bases outside the gene matches: 5. CDR3 bases: TGTGCCAGCAGCCAGGCGACAGGGGGCAATCAGCCCCAGCATTTT. It is translated as CASSQATGGNQPQHF.

CDR3 nucleotide sequence: TGTGCCAGCAGCTGGATCCAGGCGAGGAACACTGAAGCTTTCTTT. It is translated as CASSWIQARNTEAFF. The gene calls are TRBV5-6 and TRBJ1-1; unclear D gene. Between the trimmed V and J ends, which lost 3 bases and 1 base, there was a span of 13 bases. CDR1 and CDR2 (germline): SGHDT, YYEEEE. This CDR3 region has 15 residues. The complete variable domain, with remaining parts taken from reference TRBV5-6 and TRBJ1-1, reads DAGVTQSPTHLIKTRGQQVTLRCSPKSGHDTVSWYQQALGQGPQFIFQYYEEEERQRGNFPDRFSGHQFPNYSSELNVNALLLGDSALYLCASSWIQARNTEAFFGQGTRLTVV.

The V and J genes are TRBV27 and TRBJ1-2; 7 bases are a match to TRBD1. V lost 5 bases to trimming and J lost 6 bases; unmatched junction nucleotides: 6. The germline V gene encodes CDR1 MNHEY and CDR2 SMNVEV (reference sequence). The CDR3 runs 13 residues. The CDR3 protein is CASSPGQAHGYTF. DNA of the CDR3: TGTGCCAGCAGTCCAGGACAGGCCCATGGCTACACCTTC.

The V gene is TRBV6-1, the J gene TRBJ2-2; tentatively, D is TRBD1 (6 bases). Germline V gene sequence: CDR1 MNHNS, CDR2 SASEGT. Trimming left V 1 base short and J 6 bases short, with 21 bases between. The CDR3 is made up of 18 amino acids. CDR3 coding DNA: TGTGCCAGCAGTGAAGGGGGATTTTTGACAGGACGATCCGGGGAGCTGTTTTTT. Translation gives CASSEGGFLTGRSGELFF.